This T cell receptor (beta chain) derives from a study of cytomegalovirus exposure and HLA in healthy donors. Study details: HLA-typed donors were the source of tens of millions of unique TCRs, which an early data release held.

Germline lookup yields CDR1 LGHNA and CDR2 YSLEER. The CDR3 contains 12 residues. Trimming shortened V by 2 bases and J by 9 bases, and 9 bases separated the two germline ends. Donors were nominally healthy when sampled, though unrecorded immune exposures were likely. The PCR contained 60 Vbeta and 13 Jbeta primers. Original processing notes: Approximately 12 million of the 60 million to 80 million unique TCR beta chains counted in a later analysis were shared. The table came from immunoSEQ multiplex PCR; TCRdb's copy has only in-frame clones and leaves some out. The V and J calls and the clone size are those of that table, but D and trimming were determined from the DNA. The sample totals about 110,000 clones.

The sequence came from a man between 40 and 49 years old in good health and CMV-seropositive. The V call is TRBV4-3, the J call TRBJ2-3; D is unresolved. The sample was PBMCs. The CDR3: CASSQQVVTQYF. CDR3 sequence (DNA): TGCGCCAGCAGCCAACAGGTGGTAACGCAGTATTTT.